The 8 T cell receptor beta chains listed next were all sequenced from one sample in a study of T cell responses to AZD1222 COVID-19 vaccine. The repertoire was sequenced with immunoSEQ multiplex PCR; TCRdb's copy has only in-frame clones and lacks some. In the table there are about 150,000 clones, approximately 88% of which are singletons. This specimen consisted of peripheral blood, obtained on day 0 of AZD1222 vaccination. These receptors all come from an adult in good health.

This clone was seen a few times. The chain carries TRBV15 and TRBJ2-7; 8 bases are a match to TRBD1. Looked up from germline, CDR1 is LNHNV and CDR2 is YYDKDF (reference sequence). J lost 2 bases, V lost 0 bases, and 9 bases had no gene match. This CDR3 is built from 17 residues. CDR3 protein: CATSRDVGPTGAYEQYF. The CDR3 bases are TGTGCCACCAGCAGAGATGTGGGACCGACAGGGGCCTACGAGCAGTACTTC. Looking up the rest from reference TRBV15 and TRBJ2-7 gives the full variable domain: DAMVIQNPRYQVTQFGKPVTLSCSQTLNHNVMYWYQQKSSQAPKLLFHYYDKDFNNEADTPDNFQSRRPNTSFCFLDIRSPGLGDTAMYLCATSRDVGPTGAYEQYFGPGTRLTVT.

The V gene is TRBV4-2, the J gene TRBJ2-1; the match to TRBD2 covers 9 bases. Germline V gives CDR1 LGHNA, CDR2 YNFKEQ. The junction had 6 bases not matched to a gene; V was cut back by 0 bases and J by 3 bases. The CDR3 consists of 17 residues. The CDR3, as DNA: TGTGCCAGCAGCCAAGATAGGGCTAGCGGGATCTACAATGAGCAGTTCTTC. Protein product: CASSQDRASGIYNEQFF.

J is TRBJ2-2 and V is TRBV6-2 or TRBV6-3; TRBD1 aligns across 7 bases. J was trimmed by 3 bases and V by 4 bases; bases with no gene match: 5. In germline, CDR1 is MNHEY, CDR2 SVGEGT. The CDR3 loop spans 15 amino acids. The CDR3, as DNA: TGTGCCAGCAGTTTCACCGGGACAGACACCGGGGAGCTGTTTTTT. It is translated as CASSFTGTDTGELFF.

The chain links TRBV30 to TRBJ1-1, with TRBD1 identical over 7 bases. With V trimmed by 3 bases and J by 8 bases, 3 bases remained unmatched. The CDR3 loop spans 11 amino acids. Germline V gives CDR1 GTSNPN, CDR2 SVGIG (reference sequence). The CDR3 sequence is CAWSLGQEAFF. The DNA of the CDR3 is TGTGCCTGGAGCTTGGGACAGGAAGCTTTCTTT.

This clone was seen only a few times. The chain employs TRBV5-4 and TRBJ2-7; D may be TRBD1 (6 bases). Germline V gene sequence: CDR1 SGHNT, CDR2 YYREEE (reference sequence). The CDR3 is made up of 15 amino acids. Deletions cut 5 bases from V and 6 bases from J, with 21 bases between. CDR3 region: CASSYLRGASTEQYF. The CDR3 nucleotides are TGTGCCAGCAGTTACCTCAGGGGAGCCTCCACCGAGCAGTACTTC.

V usage is TRBV29-1 and J usage is TRBJ1-5; D might be TRBD1 (5 bases). Trimming stripped 4 bases from V and 2 bases from J, with 15 bases between. Germline V gene sequence: CDR1 SQVTM, CDR2 ANQGSEA. The CDR3 has 15 residues. The CDR3 region has the DNA TGCAGCGTTGCTAGCTCGGGGGTCGGCAATCAGCCCCAGCATTTT. Translation gives CSVASSGVGNQPQHF.

The genes are TRBV11-1 and TRBJ2-5, with D perhaps TRBD1 (6 bases). Germline V CDR1 and CDR2: SGHAT, FQDESV (reference sequence). The V and J ends lost 0 bases and 1 base respectively, with 9 bases between them. The CDR3 has 15 residues. The CDR3 spells CASSLAGAVQETQYF. CDR3 coding DNA: TGTGCCAGCAGCTTAGCGGGGGCGGTCCAAGAGACCCAGTACTTC.

This clone was seen a few times. The chain combines TRBV6-5 with TRBJ1-4, with D perhaps matching TRBD1 (6 bases). The CDR3 length is 13 residues. The ends were cut back, 1 base at V and 8 bases at J, with 8 bases in the middle. Germline CDR1 and CDR2: MNHEY and SVGAGI. The CDR3 DNA reads as TGTGCCAGCAGTTACTTAGGGGGGGAAAAACTGTTTTTT. The encoded protein is CASSYLGGEKLFF.